This T cell receptor beta chain was profiled in a study of blood T cell repertoires in COVID-19. On the study more broadly: Sites in the United States, Italy and Spain provided acute and convalescent COVID-19 samples.

Using immunoSEQ multiplex PCR, the repertoire was profiled, and TCRdb retains in-frame clones only, with some absent. The data hold about 210,000 clones, with 84% observed a single time. What was sequenced was peripheral blood. This TCR was recovered from a woman aged 50 to 60 with active or convalescent COVID-19.

The CDR3 region has the DNA TGTGCCAGCAGCTTAACTGTCACTAGCGGCACCCAGTACTTC. This translates into CASSLTVTSGTQYF. The chain joins TRBV7-3 to TRBJ2-5; 8 bases are shared with TRBD2. Trimming at V came to 0 bases and at J to 8 bases, leaving 5 bases not matched to a gene. The CDR3 extends over 14 amino acids. Germline V gene data show CDR1 as SGHTA and CDR2 as FQGTGA.